One sample yielded the 28 T cell receptor beta chains listed below, sequenced in a study of cytotoxic CD8 clonotypes in ibrutinib-treated CLL. Assay: immunoSEQ multiplex PCR; the TCRdb copy retains only in-frame clones and omits some. The sample yields approximately 90,000 clones, approximately 71% seen once. Sequences were derived from PBMCs, sampled after 24 months of ibrutinib treatment. Receptors were obtained from a human donor with chronic lymphocytic leukemia.

This clone appeared a few times. V is TRBV13 and J is TRBJ2-2; possibly TRBD1 for D (7 bases). Germline V gene data show CDR1 as PRHDT and CDR2 as FYEKMQ (reference sequence). This CDR3 spans 15 amino acids. V dropped 10 bases and J dropped 7 bases, with 22 bases sitting between them. Here the CDR3 reads CAIPIRGGGIGELFF. The DNA of the CDR3 is TGTGCCATTCCGATAAGAGGAGGGGGCATCGGGGAGCTGTTTTTT.

The chain links TRBV7-6 to TRBJ2-2; D assignment may be TRBD1 or TRBD2 (5 bases each). With 1 base removed from V and 4 bases from J, the gap between germline ends came to 10 bases. Germline loops: CDR1 SGHVS, CDR2 FNYEAQ. This CDR3 is 15 amino acids long. As DNA, the CDR3 is TGTGCCAGCAGCTTAGGTGGGACCCTCACCGGGGAGCTGTTTTTT. As protein: CASSLGGTLTGELFF.

The gene calls are TRBV7-6 and TRBJ2-2, with 13 bases lining up with TRBD2. V dropped 4 bases and J dropped 7; count of bases not matched to a gene: 6. CDR1 is SGHVS, CDR2 FNYEAQ, per germline. The CDR3 is 16 amino acids. The CDR3 sequence: CASSSGLAGLGGELFF. Written as DNA, the CDR3 is TGTGCCAGCAGCTCGGGACTAGCGGGGCTCGGCGGGGAGCTGTTTTTT.

CDR3 coding DNA: TGTGCCAGCAGCTTGGCCGGATTAGGGGAACTCTATGGCTACACCTTC. Its translation is CASSLAGLGELYGYTF. The chain recombines TRBV5-4 with TRBJ1-2, with D tentatively TRBD1 (5 bases). The CDR3 has 16 amino acids. The germline V gene encodes CDR1 SGHNT and CDR2 YYREEE (reference sequence). Trimming took off 0 bases at V and 4 bases at J, with 16 bases between the two ends.

The V gene is TRBV15, the J gene TRBJ2-7; no clear D gene. This CDR3 region has 13 residues. V lost 0 bases and J lost 1, with 4 bases in between. Germline-derived CDR1 and CDR2 are LNHNV and YYDKDF (reference sequence). CDR3 sequence: CATSRDKSYEQYF. The DNA of the CDR3 is TGTGCCACCAGCAGAGATAAATCCTACGAGCAGTACTTC. Drawing the rest from reference TRBV15 and TRBJ2-7, the complete variable domain is DAMVIQNPRYQVTQFGKPVTLSCSQTLNHNVMYWYQQKSSQAPKLLFHYYDKDFNNEADTPDNFQSRRPNTSFCFLDIRSPGLGDTAMYLCATSRDKSYEQYFGPGTRLTVT.

The chain carries TRBV7-3 and TRBJ2-3; tentative D call: TRBD1 (6 bases). Per germline, CDR1 SGHTA and CDR2 FQGTGA. This CDR3 spans 15 amino acids. V was pared by 1 base and J by 2 bases, with 10 bases between. In DNA form, the CDR3 reads TGTGCCAGCAGCTTAAGGTCAGGGGCCACAGATACGCAGTATTTT. Translating gives CASSLRSGATDTQYF.

This clone came up once. The chain uses TRBV7-2 and TRBJ2-1; perhaps TRBD2 as D (7 bases). Germline values: CDR1 SGHTA, CDR2 FQGNSA. CDR3 length: 17 residues. The V and J ends lost 5 bases and 6 bases respectively, with 23 bases between them. CDR3 region: CASSVQGGRTRINEQFF. The CDR3 DNA reads as TGTGCCAGCAGCGTACAGGGCGGGAGAACCCGGATCAATGAGCAGTTCTTC.

This clone was recorded a few times. The chain combines TRBV6-6 with TRBJ2-7, with a weak D call TRBD2 (5 bases). Trimming took off 3 bases at V and 6 bases at J, with 15 bases between the two ends. Germline-derived CDR1 and CDR2 are MNHNY and SVGAGI (reference sequence). This CDR3 comprises 14 residues. CDR3 DNA sequence: TGTGCCAGCAGTTATCCGGGGAGTGCGGCCGAGCAGTACTTC. This sequence encodes CASSYPGSAAEQYF.

This CDR3 is CAWSVSLSVRGYSNQPQHF. The CDR3 DNA is TGTGCCTGGAGTGTCAGCCTATCGGTTAGGGGATATAGCAATCAGCCCCAGCATTTT. The chain uses TRBV30 and TRBJ1-5, with TRBD1 as a possible D gene (5 bases). Germline V gene lookup returns CDR1 GTSNPN and CDR2 SVGIG (reference sequence). V shed 0 bases and J shed 0 bases, with 21 bases lying between them. The CDR3 totals 19 residues.

The V and J genes are TRBV28 and TRBJ2-7; possible D gene TRBD1, 5 bases. Germline CDR1 and CDR2: MDHEN and SYDVKM. The CDR3 totals 16 residues. The germline V and J ends were trimmed by 3 bases and 2 bases, with 17 bases remaining between them. CDR3 nucleotides: TGTGCCAGCAGTTTCGGCGCGAGACAGTTAACCTACGAGCAGTACTTC. Amino acid sequence: CASSFGARQLTYEQYF.

This chain links TRBV10-3 with TRBJ2-3; D perhaps matches TRBD1 (5 bases). The CDR3 is 13 amino acids. V shed 4 bases and J shed 4 bases, with 9 bases lying between them. Germline assignment: CDR1 ENHRY and CDR2 SYGVKD. In nucleotides, the CDR3 is TGTGCCATCAGTGTTGCAGGGCCAGATACGCAGTATTTT. It yields the protein CAISVAGPDTQYF.

This clone turned up a few times. CDR3 DNA sequence: TGTGCCAGCAGCCCATCTACTTTTGGCGAAAAACTGTTTTTT. This sequence encodes CASSPSTFGEKLFF. This sequence joins TRBV7-2 and TRBJ1-4; D is unclear. This CDR3 has 14 residues. From germline, CDR1 is SGHTA and CDR2 FQGNSA. Between the trimmed V and J ends, which lost 5 bases and 8 bases, there was a span of 15 bases.

The chain employs TRBV9 and TRBJ2-5, with 11 bases that match TRBD2. Trimming cost V 3 bases and J 9 bases; bases outside gene matches: 13. The germline gives CDR1 SGDLS, CDR2 YYNGEE. The CDR3 is 16 residues long. Written as DNA, the CDR3 is TGTGCCAGCAGCGAGTTAGCGGGAGGGCCCTCTGTCGCCCAGTACTTC. Translation gives CASSELAGGPSVAQYF.

The chain is built from TRBV28 and TRBJ1-4, with 7 nucleotides matching TRBD1. Germline V gene sequence: CDR1 MDHEN, CDR2 SYDVKM. This CDR3 has 16 amino acids. Trimming took 4 bases from V and 0 from J; bases not matched to a gene: 5. The CDR3 region is CASSYPGQPTNEKLFF. The CDR3, as DNA: TGTGCCAGCAGTTATCCGGGACAGCCAACTAATGAAAAACTGTTTTTT.

The gene calls are TRBV13 and TRBJ1-5; a weak D match, TRBD1 (6 bases). The CDR3 contains 15 residues. CDR1 and CDR2 (germline): PRHDT, FYEKMQ (reference sequence). Between the trimmed V and J ends, which lost 0 bases and 7 bases, there was a span of 13 bases. This chain's CDR3 is CASSLGPQGSQPQHF. The CDR3 region has the DNA TGTGCCAGCAGCTTAGGGCCACAGGGTTCGCAGCCCCAGCATTTT.

The V call is TRBV13, the J call TRBJ2-7; 8 nucleotides align to TRBD2. In germline, CDR1 is PRHDT, CDR2 FYEKMQ (reference sequence). Trimming removed 0 bases from V and 4 bases from J; junction bases left unmatched: 5. The CDR3 contains 15 residues. The CDR3 bases are TGTGCCAGCAGCTTAGGCTTAGCGGGGATATACGAGCAGTACTTC. It encodes CASSLGLAGIYEQYF.

The chain joins TRBV11-1 to TRBJ2-5, with a weak D call TRBD1 (6 bases). Per the germline V gene, CDR1 is SGHAT and CDR2 is FQDESV (reference sequence). V was cut by 3 bases and J by 1 base, with 9 bases left in between. The CDR3 contains 14 residues. The CDR3 spells CASSLWGPQETQYF. The CDR3 DNA follows: TGTGCCAGCAGCTTGTGGGGGCCCCAAGAGACCCAGTACTTC.

The rearrangement uses TRBV29-1 and TRBJ2-1, with TRBD1 as a possible D gene (6 bases). CDR3 length: 14 residues. Germline values: CDR1 SQVTM, CDR2 ANQGSEA. The germline V and J ends were trimmed by 2 bases and 2 bases, with 10 bases remaining between them. In DNA, the CDR3 is TGCAGCGTTGAAAGCCAGGGGACCTACAATGAGCAGTTCTTC. Its protein product is CSVESQGTYNEQFF.

This chain connects TRBV4-2 to TRBJ1-3; D uncertain. The ends were cut back, 1 base at V and 4 bases at J, with 14 bases in the middle. The CDR3 spans 16 residues. Germline V CDR1 and CDR2: LGHNA, YNFKEQ. DNA for the CDR3: TGTGCCAGCAGCCAAGTTGGGTTCTCAGAGGGAAACACCATATATTTT. Protein product: CASSQVGFSEGNTIYF.

As for this clone: At one end, the junction sequence differs from germline, possibly due to a read error. Other DNA variants within this sample encode the same CDR3. This chain connects TRBV7-7 to TRBJ2-1; 9 bases are a match to TRBD2. In germline, CDR1 is SSHAT, CDR2 FNYEAQ (reference sequence). The CDR3 consists of 15 residues. In DNA form, the CDR3 reads TGTGCTAGCAGCTTAAGGCGGGAGGGGTACAATGAGCAGTTCTTC. Translated, it gives CASSLRREGYNEQFF.

This chain links TRBV7-3 with TRBJ2-7; D not resolved. CDR3 length: 13 amino acids. The V gene lost 2 bases and the J gene lost 4 bases, with 9 bases spanning the gap. The germline gives CDR1 SGHTA, CDR2 FQGTGA. DNA of the CDR3: TGTGCCAGCAGCTTAGGTCGAGGATACGAGCAGTACTTC. This sequence encodes CASSLGRGYEQYF.

V is TRBV30 and J is TRBJ1-5; no definite D call. The CDR3 loop spans 14 amino acids. The V end lost 0 bases, the J end lost 4 bases, and 10 bases lay between the germline ends. CDR1 GTSNPN and CDR2 SVGIG come from the germline V gene (reference sequence). The CDR3 DNA reads as TGTGCCTGGAGTGTACCACTGGTTAATCAGCCCCAGCATTTT. Translated: CAWSVPLVNQPQHF.

This clone has just one count. The V and J genes are TRBV19 and TRBJ2-7; TRBD1 agrees at 10 bases. Looked up from germline, CDR1 is LNHDA and CDR2 is SQIVND (reference sequence). CDR3 length: 17 residues. V shed 2 bases, J shed 6 bases, and the junction held 13 bases outside the gene matches. CDR3 bases: TGTGCCAGTAGTATAATGGGGACAGGGGCCGACCTCCGCGAGCAGTACTTC. Protein: CASSIMGTGADLREQYF.

The gene calls are TRBV7-6 and TRBJ2-7, with 9 bases fitting TRBD2. Germline V gene data show CDR1 as SGHVS and CDR2 as FNYEAQ. The junction had 14 bases not matched to a gene; V was cut back by 1 base and J by 7 bases. The CDR3 extends over 17 amino acids. This CDR3 reads CASSLDGTSWRREEQYF. In DNA, the CDR3 is TGTGCCAGCAGCTTAGATGGGACTAGCTGGCGTAGGGAGGAGCAGTACTTC.

This chain uses TRBV28 with TRBJ1-4; D uncertain. Germline CDR1 reads MDHEN; CDR2 reads SYDVKM. The germline V and J ends were trimmed by 10 bases and 5 bases, with 5 bases remaining between them. CDR3 size: 10 residues. CDR3 residues: CATLNEKLFF. The CDR3 nucleotides read TGTGCCACCTTGAATGAAAAACTGTTTTTT.

The rearrangement uses TRBV5-4 and TRBJ2-5; 7 bases agree with TRBD2. V lost 6 bases to trimming and J lost 4 bases; unmatched junction nucleotides: 18. This CDR3 comprises 17 residues. Germline loops: CDR1 SGHNT, CDR2 YYREEE (reference sequence). CDR3 nucleotides: TGTGCCAGCACTACGGGGGAGGGTTCGATTGGGATAGAGACCCAGTACTTC. It encodes CASTTGEGSIGIETQYF.

This sequence joins TRBV27 and TRBJ2-2, with D possibly called TRBD1 or TRBD2 (5 bases each). Trimming cost V 3 bases and J 1 base, with 12 bases left between them. The CDR3 runs to 16 residues. The V gene's germline CDR1 is MNHEY and CDR2 SMNVEV (reference sequence). This CDR3 is CASSFTGPGNTGELFF. Here the CDR3 DNA reads TGTGCCAGCAGTTTCACGGGGCCGGGGAACACCGGGGAGCTGTTTTTT.

The genes are TRBV5-4 and TRBJ2-1; TRBD2 matches 14 bases. Unmatched junction bases numbered 9, after V lost 4 bases and J lost 9 bases. The length of the CDR3 is 16 residues. From germline, CDR1 is SGHNT and CDR2 YYREEE (reference sequence). The CDR3, as DNA: TGTGCCAGCAGCCCTGGGACTAGCGGGAGTGAGGGTGAGCAGTTCTTC. Encoded protein: CASSPGTSGSEGEQFF.